This passage covers 21 T cell receptor beta chains from one sample sequenced in a study of blood T cell repertoires in COVID-19. Clones were read by immunoSEQ multiplex PCR, and TCRdb kept only the in-frame ones, dropping some. The sample has some 490,000 clones, less than 90% seen once. Material for sequencing was PBMCs or T cells enriched from blood (not recorded which). These TCRs come from a woman aged 60-75 years who had recovered from COVID-19.

The V call is TRBV7-6, the J call TRBJ2-1, with 12 bases matching TRBD2. This CDR3 is 16 amino acids long. V gave up 5 bases and J gave up 3 bases; unmatched junction bases: 5. Per germline, CDR1 SGHVS and CDR2 FNYEAQ. The CDR3 DNA reads as TGTGCCAGCAGCCCTAGCGGGGGGGCCCTCTACAATGAGCAGTTCTTC. Its protein product is CASSPSGGALYNEQFF.

The table lists this clone with a count of one. The V and J genes are TRBV27 and TRBJ1-1; TRBD1 matches 7 bases. Trimming at V came to 4 bases and at J to 4 bases, leaving 3 bases not matched to a gene. The length of the CDR3 is 13 residues. Germline V gene lookup returns CDR1 MNHEY and CDR2 SMNVEV (reference sequence). The CDR3 sequence: CASSSGQRTEAFF. The DNA for the CDR3 is TGTGCCAGCAGTTCGGGACAGCGCACTGAAGCTTTCTTT.

Turning to this clone: The sample carries other DNA sequences with the same CDR3. This chain joins TRBV2 and TRBJ1-5, with TRBD1 matching 10 bases. Germline V gene lookup returns CDR1 SNHLY and CDR2 FYNNEI. The length of the CDR3 is 15 residues. The V segment lost 6 bases and the J segment 0 bases; nucleotides outside the gene matches: 2. The CDR3 sequence: CASSDRGLSNQPQHF. CDR3 sequence (DNA): TGTGCCAGCAGCGACAGGGGGCTTAGCAATCAGCCCCAGCATTTT.

This chain joins TRBV9 and TRBJ2-1; 13 bases map to TRBD2. Per germline, CDR1 SGDLS and CDR2 YYNGEE. The CDR3 length is 16 residues. Germline trimming cut 2 bases from V and 10 bases from J; bases unmatched to any gene: 9. CDR3 in DNA: TGTGCCAGCAGCGTCCGACTAGCGGGGGGATACGGAGAGCAGTTCTTC. It encodes CASSVRLAGGYGEQFF.

The rearrangement joins TRBV18 to TRBJ2-2; D perhaps matches TRBD1 (6 bases). V lost 1 base to trimming and J lost 3 bases, with 15 bases between them. Germline values: CDR1 KGHSH, CDR2 LQKENI. CDR3 size: 17 residues. The CDR3 sequence is CASSPQRTVWDTGELFF. The CDR3 DNA is TGTGCCAGCTCACCACAACGGACAGTGTGGGACACCGGGGAGCTGTTTTTT.

V gene TRBV10-3 combines with J gene TRBJ2-7, with 9 bases identical to TRBD1. Germline loops: CDR1 ENHRY, CDR2 SYGVKD. V was pared by 5 bases and J by 4 bases, with 6 bases of the junction left unmatched. The CDR3 runs to 14 residues. CDR3 amino acids: CAISPGTGFYEQYF. The CDR3 nucleotides read TGTGCCATCAGTCCCGGGACAGGGTTTTACGAGCAGTACTTC.

This clone appeared a single time. The chain joins TRBV25-1 to TRBJ2-1; D call uncertain. Germline values: CDR1 MGHDK, CDR2 SYGVNS. CDR3 length equals 14 residues. Trimming removed 0 bases from V and 4 bases from J, with 7 bases in between. In DNA form, the CDR3 reads TGTGCCAGCAGTGAATATGGCAGTTACAATGAGCAGTTCTTC. Protein sequence: CASSEYGSYNEQFF.

V gene TRBV5-1 combines with J gene TRBJ1-1; TRBD1 aligns across 7 bases. This CDR3 region has 15 residues. Germline CDR1 is SGHRS and CDR2 is YFSETQ. Unmatched junction bases numbered 7, after V lost 4 bases and J lost 1 base. CDR3 protein: CASSPSWDRNTEAFF. As DNA, the CDR3 is TGCGCCAGCAGCCCCAGCTGGGACAGGAACACTGAAGCTTTCTTT.

This clone came up many times. V is TRBV27 and J is TRBJ1-2; 10 positions match TRBD1. Germline CDR1 is MNHEY and CDR2 is SMNVEV (reference sequence). With V trimmed by 8 bases and J by 7 bases, 10 bases remained unmatched. This CDR3 region has 14 residues. The CDR3 reads CASLPLGTGVGYTF. CDR3 DNA sequence: TGTGCCAGCCTTCCCCTGGGGACAGGGGTTGGCTACACCTTC.

Only one count was recorded for this clone. J is TRBJ2-3 and V is TRBV5-1, with D tentatively TRBD2 (6 bases). This CDR3 spans 16 amino acids. Germline lookup yields CDR1 SGHRS and CDR2 YFSETQ. V lost 0 bases and J lost 2, with 13 bases in between. This chain's CDR3 is CASSLAAGFITDTQYF. CDR3 sequence (DNA): TGCGCCAGCAGCTTGGCGGCGGGGTTCATCACAGATACGCAGTATTTT.

The CDR3 loop is CASRRTGVRGETQYF. Here the CDR3 DNA reads TGTGCCAGCAGGAGGACAGGGGTCAGGGGGGAGACCCAGTACTTC. The chain links TRBV2 to TRBJ2-5; TRBD1 matches 9 bases. The length of the CDR3 is 15 residues. Germline V gene lookup returns CDR1 SNHLY and CDR2 FYNNEI. The V segment lost 6 bases and the J segment 5 bases; nucleotides outside the gene matches: 10.

V usage is TRBV11-3 and J usage is TRBJ1-1; unclear D gene. Germline CDR1 SGHNT, CDR2 YENEEA. The CDR3 spans 14 residues. V shed 1 base and J shed 2 bases, with 8 bases lying between them. The DNA for the CDR3 is TGTGCCAGCAGCTTAGTTACAGAAAACACTGAAGCTTTCTTT. This sequence encodes CASSLVTENTEAFF. The full variable domain, completed using reference TRBV11-3 and TRBJ1-1, is EAGVVQSPRYKIIEKKQPVAFWCNPISGHNTLYWYLQNLGQGPELLIRYENEEAVDDSQLPKDRFSAERLKGVDSTLKIQPAELGDSAVYLCASSLVTENTEAFFGQGTRLTVV.

The V call is TRBV24-1, the J call TRBJ2-7; D not certain. CDR3 length equals 11 residues. Trimming took off 4 bases at V and 3 bases at J, with 3 bases between the two ends. In germline, CDR1 is KGHDR, CDR2 SFDVKD. The CDR3 DNA sequence: TGTGCCACCAGTGACCTCTACGAGCAGTACGTC. Protein product: CATSDLYEQYV.

CDR3 residues: CASSQIGLPIAKNIQYF. The CDR3 DNA is TGCGCCAGCAGCCAAATAGGACTCCCTATTGCCAAAAACATTCAGTACTTC. This chain joins TRBV4-1 and TRBJ2-4; possible D gene TRBD2, 5 bases. The CDR3 has 17 amino acids. CDR1 is MGHRA, CDR2 YSYEKL, per germline. The V end was cut by 2 bases, the J end by 1 base, with 15 bases between.

The rearrangement uses TRBV7-9 and TRBJ2-7; tentatively, D is TRBD2 (5 bases). V dropped 6 bases and J dropped 7 bases, with 19 bases sitting between them. Germline V CDR1 and CDR2: SEHNR, FQNEAQ (reference sequence). The CDR3 is 14 amino acids. The CDR3 here is CASRTQAPREEQYF. DNA for the CDR3: TGTGCCAGCAGAACCCAAGCGCCTCGGGAAGAGCAGTACTTC.

This chain links TRBV11-3 with TRBJ2-1; 13 nucleotides match TRBD2. Trimming cost V 0 bases and J 9 bases; bases outside gene matches: 5. The V gene's germline CDR1 is SGHNT and CDR2 YENEEA. The CDR3 has 16 amino acids. The DNA of the CDR3 is TGTGCCAGCAGCTTAGATACTAGCGGGGGGGCCGGTGAGCAGTTCTTC. This codes for CASSLDTSGGAGEQFF. Looking up the rest from reference TRBV11-3 and TRBJ2-1 gives the full variable domain: EAGVVQSPRYKIIEKKQPVAFWCNPISGHNTLYWYLQNLGQGPELLIRYENEEAVDDSQLPKDRFSAERLKGVDSTLKIQPAELGDSAVYLCASSLDTSGGAGEQFFGPGTRLTVL.

The gene calls are TRBV6-5 and TRBJ1-2, with 10 bases lining up with TRBD1. Germline CDR1 reads MNHEY; CDR2 reads SVGAGI. The CDR3 totals 15 residues. The V and J ends lost 6 bases and 7 bases, in that order; junction bases with no gene match: 11. In nucleotides, the CDR3 is TGTGCCAGCAGGTCCACCGACAGGGGGCGTCCTGGCTACACCTTC. It codes for CASRSTDRGRPGYTF.

This clone was detected only once. Germline and junction disagree at one end, which may indicate a read error. This chain uses TRBV7-9 with TRBJ2-7, with 10 bases lining up with TRBD2. Germline CDR1 and CDR2: SEHNR and FQNEAQ (reference sequence). The CDR3 has 13 amino acids. CDR3 in amino acids: CASSPGTSAGASW. DNA for the CDR3: TGTGCCAGCAGCCCCGGGACTAGCGCTGGCGCCTCCTGG.

The chain uses TRBV29-1 and TRBJ2-2, with D maybe TRBD1 (6 bases). The CDR3 spans 13 residues. Germline V gene data show CDR1 as SQVTM and CDR2 as ANQGSEA. V was trimmed by 7 bases and J by 6 bases, leaving 15 bases between them. CDR3 sequence: CSEETGPPGELFF. CDR3 coding DNA: TGCAGCGAGGAGACAGGTCCCCCCGGGGAGCTGTTTTTT.

This chain connects TRBV18 to TRBJ2-4; 10 positions match TRBD1. The CDR3 is 14 residues long. J gave up 7 bases and V 3 bases, and 3 bases lay outside the gene matches. Germline-derived CDR1 and CDR2 are KGHSH and LQKENI. The CDR3 spells CASSPTGGANIQYF. The CDR3 region has the DNA TGTGCCAGCTCACCGACAGGGGGCGCGAACATTCAGTACTTC.

V gene TRBV2 combines with J gene TRBJ1-5, with TRBD1 matching over 7 bases. The V gene's germline CDR1 is SNHLY and CDR2 FYNNEI. CDR3 size: 14 residues. Unmatched junction bases numbered 7, after V lost 7 bases and J lost 4 bases. The CDR3 here is CASTKTGQNQPQHF. In nucleotides, the CDR3 is TGTGCCAGCACCAAGACAGGGCAGAATCAGCCCCAGCATTTT. The whole variable domain, filled in from reference TRBV2 and TRBJ1-5, reads EPEVTQTPSHQVTQMGQEVILRCVPISNHLYFYWYRQILGQKVEFLVSFYNNEISEKSEIFDDQFSVERPDGSNFTLKIRSTKLEDSAMYFCASTKTGQNQPQHFGDGTRLSIL.